This TCR beta chain emerged from a study of blood T cell repertoires in COVID-19. Study summary: COVID-19 samples collected from the United States, Italy and Spain covered acute and convalescent phases. T cells, B-cell-depleted T cells, or PBMCs provided the cDNA or gDNA that served as material.

Original processing notes: Nucleated cell counts were estimated from reference gene primer amplification. TCRdb's table, derived via immunoSEQ multiplex PCR, lists solely in-frame clones and lacks some. V and J calls and clone size are copied from that table; D and trimming were computed from the DNA. The sample shows 75,000 or so clones, around four fifths of them seen only once. This clone occurred once. Losses at the gene ends were 1 base for V and 2 bases for J; bases not matched to a gene: 0. CDR3 length equals 14 residues. Per the germline V gene, CDR1 is GTSNPN and CDR2 is SVGIG (reference sequence).

The clonotype comes from a woman at least 80 years old with acute or convalescent COVID-19. The chain uses TRBV30 and TRBJ1-5; 9 nucleotides agree with TRBD1. Specimen: peripheral blood. The CDR3 spells CAWSGTGGNQPQHF. In DNA, the CDR3 is TGTGCCTGGAGTGGGACAGGGGGCAATCAGCCCCAGCATTTT.